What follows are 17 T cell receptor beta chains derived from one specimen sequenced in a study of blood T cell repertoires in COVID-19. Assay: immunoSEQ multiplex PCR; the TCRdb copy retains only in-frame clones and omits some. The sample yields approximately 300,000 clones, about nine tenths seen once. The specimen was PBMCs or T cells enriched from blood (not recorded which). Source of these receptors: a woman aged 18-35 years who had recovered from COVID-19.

For the CDR3, the DNA is TGTGCCAGCAGCGTAGGCCCCGGACAGCACAATCAGCCCCAGCATTTT. Translation: CASSVGPGQHNQPQHF. The chain employs TRBV9 and TRBJ1-5; possible D gene TRBD1, 6 bases. The CDR3 is 16 residues long. From germline, CDR1 is SGDLS and CDR2 YYNGEE. Trimming removed 0 bases from V and 3 bases from J, with 13 bases in between.

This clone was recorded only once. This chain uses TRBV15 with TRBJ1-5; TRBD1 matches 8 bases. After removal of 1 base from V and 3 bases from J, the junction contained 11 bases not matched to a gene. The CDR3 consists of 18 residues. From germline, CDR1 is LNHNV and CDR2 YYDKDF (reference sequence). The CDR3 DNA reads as TGTGCCACCAGCAGAGCCCCCCGGACAGGGCTGTTCAATCAGCCCCAGCATTTT. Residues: CATSRAPRTGLFNQPQHF. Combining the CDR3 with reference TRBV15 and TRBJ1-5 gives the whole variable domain DAMVIQNPRYQVTQFGKPVTLSCSQTLNHNVMYWYQQKSSQAPKLLFHYYDKDFNNEADTPDNFQSRRPNTSFCFLDIRSPGLGDTAMYLCATSRAPRTGLFNQPQHFGDGTRLSIL.

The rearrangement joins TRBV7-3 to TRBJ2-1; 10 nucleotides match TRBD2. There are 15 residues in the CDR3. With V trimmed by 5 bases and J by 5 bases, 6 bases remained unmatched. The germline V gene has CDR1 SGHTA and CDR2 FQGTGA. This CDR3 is CASSRAGGPDNEQFF. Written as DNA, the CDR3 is TGTGCCAGCAGCAGAGCGGGAGGGCCGGACAATGAGCAGTTCTTC.

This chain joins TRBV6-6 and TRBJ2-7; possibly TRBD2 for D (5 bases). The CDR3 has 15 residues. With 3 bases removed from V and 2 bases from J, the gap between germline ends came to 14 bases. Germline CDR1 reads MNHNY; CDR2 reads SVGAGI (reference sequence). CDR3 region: CASSYLVPGTYEQYF. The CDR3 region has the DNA TGTGCCAGCAGTTATTTAGTACCGGGGACCTACGAGCAGTACTTC.

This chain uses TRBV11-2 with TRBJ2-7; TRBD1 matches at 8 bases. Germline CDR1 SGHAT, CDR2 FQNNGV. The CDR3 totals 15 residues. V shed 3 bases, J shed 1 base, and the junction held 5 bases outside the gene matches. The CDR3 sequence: CASSFQTGESYEQYF. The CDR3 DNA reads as TGTGCCAGCAGCTTTCAGACAGGGGAGTCCTACGAGCAGTACTTC.

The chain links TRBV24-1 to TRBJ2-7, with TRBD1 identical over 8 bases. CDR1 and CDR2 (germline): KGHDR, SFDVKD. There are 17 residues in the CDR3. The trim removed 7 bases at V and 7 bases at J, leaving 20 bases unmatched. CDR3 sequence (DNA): TGTGCCACCAGCTACCAGACAGGGGCCCCTATGATGGGTGAGCAGTACTTC. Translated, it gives CATSYQTGAPMMGEQYF.

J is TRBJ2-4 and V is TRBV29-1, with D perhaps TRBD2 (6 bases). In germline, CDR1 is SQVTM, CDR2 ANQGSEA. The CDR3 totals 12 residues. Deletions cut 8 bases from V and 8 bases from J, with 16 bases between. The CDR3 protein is CSSPGGEDIQYF. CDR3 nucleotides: TGCAGCTCCCCCGGGGGAGAAGACATTCAGTACTTC.

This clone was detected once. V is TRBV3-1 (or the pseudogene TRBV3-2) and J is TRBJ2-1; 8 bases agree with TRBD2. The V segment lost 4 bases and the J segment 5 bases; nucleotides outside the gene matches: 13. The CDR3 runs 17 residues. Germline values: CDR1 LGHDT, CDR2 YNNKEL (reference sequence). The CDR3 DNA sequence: TGTGCCAGCAGCCGCCACGGGAGGGGGGCCATCAACAATGAGCAGTTCTTC. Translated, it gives CASSRHGRGAINNEQFF.

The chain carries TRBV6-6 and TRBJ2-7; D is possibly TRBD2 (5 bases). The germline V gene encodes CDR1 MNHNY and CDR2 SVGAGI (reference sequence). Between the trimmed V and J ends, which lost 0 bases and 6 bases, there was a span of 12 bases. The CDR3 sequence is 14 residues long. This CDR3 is CASSYSPGEGEQYF. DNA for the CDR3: TGTGCCAGCAGTTACTCGCCCGGGGAAGGCGAGCAGTACTTC.

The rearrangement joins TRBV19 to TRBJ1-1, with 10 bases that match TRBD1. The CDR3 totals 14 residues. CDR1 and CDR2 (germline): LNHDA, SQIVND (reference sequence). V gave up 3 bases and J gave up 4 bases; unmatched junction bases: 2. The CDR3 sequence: CASSMGTGVTEAFF. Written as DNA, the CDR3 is TGTGCCAGTAGTATGGGGACAGGGGTCACTGAAGCTTTCTTT.

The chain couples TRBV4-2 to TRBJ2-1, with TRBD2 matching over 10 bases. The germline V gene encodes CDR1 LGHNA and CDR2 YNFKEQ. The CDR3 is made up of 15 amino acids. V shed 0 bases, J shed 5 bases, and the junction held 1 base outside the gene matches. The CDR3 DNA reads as TGTGCCAGCAGCCAAGATACTAGCGGGGACAATGAGCAGTTCTTC. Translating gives CASSQDTSGDNEQFF.

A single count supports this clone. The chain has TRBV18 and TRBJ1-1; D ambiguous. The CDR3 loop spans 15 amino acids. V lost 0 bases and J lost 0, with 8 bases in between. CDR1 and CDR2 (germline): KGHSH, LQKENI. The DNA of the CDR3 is TGTGCCAGCTCACCACCCCAGGCGATGAACACTGAAGCTTTCTTT. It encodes CASSPPQAMNTEAFF.

The CDR3 region is CASSQLARSYNEQFF. The CDR3 bases are TGTGCCAGCAGTCAACTAGCGAGATCCTACAATGAGCAGTTCTTC. The chain uses TRBV13 and TRBJ2-1; 7 positions match TRBD2. The CDR3 covers 15 residues. V lost 6 bases and J lost 1; bases outside the gene matches: 6. The germline gives CDR1 PRHDT, CDR2 FYEKMQ (reference sequence).

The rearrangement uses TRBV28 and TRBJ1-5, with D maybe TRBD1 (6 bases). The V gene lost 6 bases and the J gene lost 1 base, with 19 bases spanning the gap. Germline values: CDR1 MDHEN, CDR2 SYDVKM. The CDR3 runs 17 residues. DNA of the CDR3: TGTGCCAGCAGACCAAACCGGGACAATCTGAGCAATCAGCCCCAGCATTTT. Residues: CASRPNRDNLSNQPQHF.

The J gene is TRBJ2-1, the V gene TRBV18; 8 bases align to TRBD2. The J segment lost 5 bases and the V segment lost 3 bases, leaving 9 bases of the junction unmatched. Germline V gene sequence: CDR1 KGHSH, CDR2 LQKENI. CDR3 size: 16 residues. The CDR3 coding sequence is TGTGCCAGCTCACCGTCGTCTGAGACTAGCGACAATGAGCAGTTCTTC. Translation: CASSPSSETSDNEQFF.

Here the CDR3 reads CASTGAGYGYTF. CDR3 nucleotides: TGTGCCAGCACTGGGGCAGGCTATGGCTACACCTTC. This rearrangement joins TRBV6-5 to TRBJ1-2, with D possibly matching TRBD1 (5 bases). Trimming took off 7 bases at V and 4 bases at J, with 10 bases between the two ends. The CDR3 is 12 amino acids. Per the germline V gene, CDR1 is MNHEY and CDR2 is SVGAGI.

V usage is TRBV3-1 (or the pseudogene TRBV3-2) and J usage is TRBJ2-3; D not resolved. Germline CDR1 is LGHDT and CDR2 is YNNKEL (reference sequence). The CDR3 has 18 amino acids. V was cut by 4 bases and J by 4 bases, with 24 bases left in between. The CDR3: CASSPLPPTLNVADTQYF. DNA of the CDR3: TGTGCCAGCAGCCCCTTACCCCCGACTCTAAACGTCGCAGATACGCAGTATTTT.